The sequence of this TCR beta chain was determined in a study of blood T cell repertoires in COVID-19. Under the authors' procedure: Reference gene primer amplification gave nucleated cell count estimates. Generated by immunoSEQ multiplex PCR, the TCRdb table keeps only in-frame clones and is missing some. The DNA gave D and trimming, while V, J and clone size come from that table. This table holds 90,000 to 100,000 clones, over 70% found once. Looked up from germline, CDR1 is SGHRS and CDR2 is YFSETQ. Between the trimmed V and J ends, which lost 0 bases and 0 bases, there was a span of 7 bases. This CDR3 contains 15 residues.

Sequences were obtained from peripheral blood. This TCR was recovered from a man aged 65-85 years with acute or convalescent COVID-19. The chain uses TRBV5-1 and TRBJ2-1; no reliable D call. In DNA, the CDR3 is TGCGCCAGCAGCTTGGAGCCGGGCTCCTACAATGAGCAGTTCTTC. It encodes CASSLEPGSYNEQFF.